The 9 T cell receptor beta chains below all came from one sample that was sequenced in a study of CD8+ T cells in alopecia areata. RNA was isolated and reverse transcribed to cDNA, the sequencing template. Sequencing was performed with immunoSEQ multiplex PCR; in TCRdb, only in-frame clones are kept and a portion is missing. The sample presents approximately 110,000 clones, none singletons. Sequencing was done on a sample of lesional skin. Every receptor here comes from a C3H/HeJ mouse with alopecia areata. The strain's MHC: H2-k.

Points on this clone: Gene names and germline match the mouse. The CDR3 extends 4 residues past the end of the read, so its final part is completed from the germline J gene. This chain connects TRBV13-3 to TRBJ2-3; D perhaps matches TRBD1 (6 bases). V lost 0 bases, J lost 1 base, and 12 bases lay in between. In germline, CDR1 is NNHDY, CDR2 SYVADS. This CDR3 spans 16 amino acids. CDR3 DNA (partial): TGTGCCAGCAGTGATGAACAGGGCGAGGGTGCAGAA. It codes for CASSDEQGEGAE. The whole CDR3 sequence reads CASSDEQGEGAETLYF.

The sample holds a few counts of this clone. Mouse gene names apply. The CDR3 end falls 4 residues outside the read, so it is completed with the germline J gene. This chain joins TRBV1 and TRBJ1-1; D might be TRBD1 (5 bases). CDR1 is NSQYPW and CDR2 is LRSPGD in the germline V gene (reference sequence). Trimming removed 1 base from V and 1 base from J, with 13 bases in between. The CDR3 covers 16 residues. The CDR3 bases that were read are TGCACCTGCAGTGCAGGGCGCAGGGAGTGGAACACA. This gives the protein CTCSAGRREWNT. The CDR3 in its entirety is CTCSAGRREWNTEVFF.

This clone was seen more than once but under ten times. Genes here carry mouse names. The read terminates 4 residues ahead of where the CDR3 ends, so the germline J gene completes it. The V gene is TRBV13-2, the J gene TRBJ1-1, with a weak D call TRBD1 (6 bases). This CDR3 contains 13 residues. Germline CDR1 and CDR2: NNHNN and SYGAGS (reference sequence). CDR3: CASGALYREEVFF. The DNA read from the CDR3 is TGTGCCAGCGGTGCACTCTACAGGGAA.

This clone was seen only a few times. Gene names follow the mouse nomenclature. The read comes to an end 4 residues before the CDR3 does, leaving the germline J gene to fill in the end. The rearrangement uses TRBV1 and TRBJ1-2; D is possibly TRBD1 (6 bases). Germline V CDR1 and CDR2: NSQYPW, LRSPGD (reference sequence). The CDR3 runs to 15 residues. V dropped 4 bases and J dropped 0 bases, with 12 bases sitting between them. The sequenced part of the CDR3 DNA is TGCACCTGCAGTGTTGGGACAAAAGCAAACTCC. The encoded protein is CTCSVGTKANS. The CDR3 as a whole reads CTCSVGTKANSDYTF.

This clone was found a few times. Genes here carry mouse names. The read ends 4 residues early relative to the CDR3; the germline J gene fills the gap. This chain links TRBV19 with TRBJ2-3, with 9 bases identical to TRBD2. Germline V gene data show CDR1 as FNHDT and CDR2 as SITEND (reference sequence). The CDR3 contains 16 residues. The V and J ends lost 1 base and 2 bases, in that order; junction bases with no gene match: 5. CDR3 sequence: CASSILGGRVAETLYF. Partial CDR3 DNA: TGTGCCAGCAGTATATTGGGGGGGCGCGTTGCAGAA.

This clone has only a few counts. Gene names follow the mouse nomenclature. The read is 4 residues too short to cover the CDR3 end, so that end is filled in from the germline J gene. The V and J genes are TRBV13-3 and TRBJ2-7; 11 positions match TRBD2. The CDR3 loop spans 16 amino acids. Trimming at V came to 0 bases and at J to 3 bases, leaving 5 bases not matched to a gene. Germline loops: CDR1 NNHDY, CDR2 SYVADS. This CDR3 reads CASSDATGGAHYEQYF. The covered CDR3 bases are TGTGCCAGCAGTGATGCAACTGGGGGGGCGCACTAT.

A word on this clone: Mouse germline and gene names are used. The read comes to an end 4 residues before the CDR3 does, leaving the germline J gene to fill in the end. The chain joins TRBV13-1 to TRBJ2-1; 10 nucleotides align to TRBD2. The V gene's germline CDR1 is NSHNY and CDR2 SYGAGN. The CDR3 runs 16 residues. The junction had 3 bases not matched to a gene; V was cut back by 0 bases and J by 3 bases. The CDR3: CASSDGLGGLYAEQFF. CDR3 bases read: TGTGCCAGCAGTGATGGACTGGGGGGACTCTATGCT.

This clone was counted only a few times. The gene names here belong to mouse. The read ends 4 residues early relative to the CDR3; the germline J gene fills the gap. The chain uses TRBV13-1 and TRBJ1-2; 7 nucleotides line up with TRBD1. The CDR3 runs 12 residues. Per germline, CDR1 NSHNY and CDR2 SYGAGN. With V trimmed by 3 bases and J by 4 bases, 0 bases remained unmatched. The CDR3 DNA, read in part, is TGTGCCAGCAGTGGACAGGGCTCC. Translating gives CASSGQGS. The whole CDR3 protein reads CASSGQGSDYTF.

In the case of this clone: The gene symbols are mouse symbols. The CDR3 extends 4 residues past the end of the read, so its final part is completed from the germline J gene. Within the sample, other DNA sequences also encode this same CDR3. The genes are TRBV17 and TRBJ1-2; a weak D match, TRBD1 (6 bases). The CDR3 is 13 amino acids. Germline values: CDR1 MNHDT, CDR2 YYDKIL. With 6 bases removed from V and 1 base from J, the gap between germline ends came to 9 bases. The CDR3 sequence is CASSRDKNSDYTF. The CDR3 bases that were read are TGTGCTAGCAGCCGGGACAAAAACTCC.